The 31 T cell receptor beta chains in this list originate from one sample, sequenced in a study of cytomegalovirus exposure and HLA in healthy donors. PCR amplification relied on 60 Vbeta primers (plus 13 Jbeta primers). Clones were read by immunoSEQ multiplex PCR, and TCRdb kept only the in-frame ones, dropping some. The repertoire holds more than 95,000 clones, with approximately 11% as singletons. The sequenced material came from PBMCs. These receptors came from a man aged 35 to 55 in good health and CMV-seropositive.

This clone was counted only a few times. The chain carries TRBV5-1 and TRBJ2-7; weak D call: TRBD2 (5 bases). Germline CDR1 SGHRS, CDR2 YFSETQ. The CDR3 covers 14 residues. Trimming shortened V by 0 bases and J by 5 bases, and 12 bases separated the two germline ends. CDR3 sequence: CASSLVGLAHEQYF. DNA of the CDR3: TGCGCCAGCAGCTTGGTCGGTCTAGCTCACGAGCAGTACTTC.

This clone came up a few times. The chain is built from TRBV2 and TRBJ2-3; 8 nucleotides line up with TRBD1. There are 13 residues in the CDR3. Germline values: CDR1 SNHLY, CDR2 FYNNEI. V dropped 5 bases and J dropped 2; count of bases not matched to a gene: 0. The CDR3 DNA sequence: TGTGCCAGCAGTCAGGGGGCCACAGATACGCAGTATTTT. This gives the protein CASSQGATDTQYF.

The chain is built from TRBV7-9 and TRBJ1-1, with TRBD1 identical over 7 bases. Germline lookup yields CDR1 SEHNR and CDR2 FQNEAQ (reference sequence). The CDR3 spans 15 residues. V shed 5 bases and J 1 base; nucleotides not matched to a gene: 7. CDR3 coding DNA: TGTGCCAGCAGCCCGCAGGGGGGAGAGAACACTGAAGCTTTCTTT. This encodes CASSPQGGENTEAFF.

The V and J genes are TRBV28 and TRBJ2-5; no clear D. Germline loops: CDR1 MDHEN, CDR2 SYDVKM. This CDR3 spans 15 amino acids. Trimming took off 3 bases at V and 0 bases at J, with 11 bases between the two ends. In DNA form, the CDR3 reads TGTGCCAGCAGTTTGGCAGGATCGTACCAAGAGACCCAGTACTTC. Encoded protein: CASSLAGSYQETQYF.

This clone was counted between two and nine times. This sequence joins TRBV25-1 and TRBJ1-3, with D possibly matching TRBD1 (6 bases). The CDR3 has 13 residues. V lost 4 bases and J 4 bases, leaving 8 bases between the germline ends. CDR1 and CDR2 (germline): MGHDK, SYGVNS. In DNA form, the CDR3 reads TGTGCCAGCAGTGGGACAGCAGGAAACACCATATATTTT. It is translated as CASSGTAGNTIYF.

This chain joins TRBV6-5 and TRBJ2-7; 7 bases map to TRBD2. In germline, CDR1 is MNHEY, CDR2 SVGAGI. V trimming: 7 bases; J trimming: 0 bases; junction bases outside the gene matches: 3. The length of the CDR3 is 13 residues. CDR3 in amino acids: CASKTGGSYEQYF. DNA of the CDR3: TGTGCCAGCAAAACGGGAGGCTCCTACGAGCAGTACTTC.

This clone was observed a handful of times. The CDR3 nucleotides are TGCGCCAGCAGTCAATCCGGCGGGAGGGCCGGTTTCGGGTTCTTC. As protein: CASSQSGGRAGFGFF. The rearrangement links TRBV23-1 to TRBJ2-1, with TRBD2 matching over 9 bases. TRBV23-1 is an open reading frame whose function is uncertain. With V trimmed by 0 bases and J by 15 bases, 12 bases remained unmatched. This CDR3 spans 15 amino acids.

CDR3 amino acids: CASSQGQGWHF. CDR3 DNA sequence: TGTGCCAGTAGTCAAGGACAGGGTTGGCATTTT. V usage is TRBV19 and J usage is TRBJ1-5, with TRBD1 identical over 8 bases. CDR3 size: 11 residues. V lost 5 bases, J lost 15 bases, and 6 bases stayed unmatched. Germline CDR1 and CDR2: LNHDA and SQIVND (reference sequence). The full variable domain, completed using reference TRBV19 and TRBJ1-5, is DGGITQSPKYLFRKEGQNVTLSCEQNLNHDAMYWYRQDPGQGLRLIYYSQIVNDFQKGDIAEGYSVSREKKESFPLTVTSAQKNPTAFYLCASSQGQGWHFGDGTRLSIL.

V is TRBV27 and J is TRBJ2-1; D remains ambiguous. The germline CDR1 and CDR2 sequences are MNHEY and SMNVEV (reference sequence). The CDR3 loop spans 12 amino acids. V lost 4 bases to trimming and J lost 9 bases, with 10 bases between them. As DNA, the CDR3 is TGTGCCAGCAGTTCTCGCTACTTTGAGCAGTTCTTC. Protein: CASSSRYFEQFF.

This CDR3 reads CASDDRGRMHEQYF. CDR3 coding DNA: TGTGCCAGCGATGACAGGGGAAGGATGCACGAGCAGTACTTC. This chain links TRBV2 with TRBJ2-5, with 8 bases matching TRBD1. The J call could be wrong; TRBJ2-7 is a better fit for the DNA end. Germline V gene lookup returns CDR1 SNHLY and CDR2 FYNNEI. The CDR3 length is 14 residues.

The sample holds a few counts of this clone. The CDR3 protein is CASTSQVHSGNTIYF. The CDR3 DNA reads as TGTGCCAGCACGTCTCAGGTGCACTCTGGAAACACCATATATTTT. V is TRBV6-5 and J is TRBJ1-3; D uncertain. This CDR3 has 15 amino acids. V was trimmed by 7 bases and J by 0 bases, leaving 13 bases between them. Germline assignment: CDR1 MNHEY and CDR2 SVGAGI.

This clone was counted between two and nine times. CDR3 amino acids: CASRPPGLVYGYTF. DNA for the CDR3: TGTGCCAGTAGGCCCCCAGGGTTGGTCTATGGCTACACCTTC. The chain employs TRBV19 and TRBJ1-2, with D possibly being TRBD1 (5 bases). With 6 bases removed from V and 4 bases from J, the gap between germline ends came to 15 bases. Germline assignment: CDR1 LNHDA and CDR2 SQIVND (reference sequence). The length of the CDR3 is 14 residues.

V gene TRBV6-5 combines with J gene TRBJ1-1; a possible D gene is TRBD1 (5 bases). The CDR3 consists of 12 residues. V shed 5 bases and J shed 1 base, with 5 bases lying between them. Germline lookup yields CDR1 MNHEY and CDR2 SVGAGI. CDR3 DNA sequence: TGTGCCAGCAGTAGGGGGAACACTGAAGCTTTCTTT. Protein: CASSRGNTEAFF.

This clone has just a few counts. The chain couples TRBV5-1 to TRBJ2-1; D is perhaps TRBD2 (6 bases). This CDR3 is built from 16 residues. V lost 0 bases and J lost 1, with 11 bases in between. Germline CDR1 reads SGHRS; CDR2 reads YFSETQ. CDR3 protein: CASSLVSGLSYNEQFF. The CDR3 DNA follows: TGCGCCAGCAGCTTGGTTTCGGGACTTTCCTACAATGAGCAGTTCTTC.

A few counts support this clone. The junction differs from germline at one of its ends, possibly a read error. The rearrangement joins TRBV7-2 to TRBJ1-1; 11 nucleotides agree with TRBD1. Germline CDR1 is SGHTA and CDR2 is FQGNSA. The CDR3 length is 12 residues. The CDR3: CASSRSGTGGSF. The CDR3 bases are TGTGCCAGCAGCCGCTCCGGGACAGGGGGTTCTTTT.

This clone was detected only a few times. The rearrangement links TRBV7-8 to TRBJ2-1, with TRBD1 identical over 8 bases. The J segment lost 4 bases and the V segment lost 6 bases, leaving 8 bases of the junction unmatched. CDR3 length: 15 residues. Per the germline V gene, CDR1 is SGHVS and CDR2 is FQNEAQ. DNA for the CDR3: TGTGCCAGCAGGTACGACAGGGGATGGTACAATGAGCAGTTCTTC. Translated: CASRYDRGWYNEQFF.

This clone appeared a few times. Here the CDR3 DNA reads TGTGCCAGCAGCTTAGAGTCCCGACAGGGGGTCGAAAAACTGTTTTTT. Protein product: CASSLESRQGVEKLFF. This chain links TRBV7-2 with TRBJ1-4; 9 bases align to TRBD1. V lost 1 base to trimming and J lost 8 bases; unmatched junction nucleotides: 8. CDR3 length equals 16 residues. CDR1 and CDR2 from the germline V gene are SGHTA and FQGNSA.

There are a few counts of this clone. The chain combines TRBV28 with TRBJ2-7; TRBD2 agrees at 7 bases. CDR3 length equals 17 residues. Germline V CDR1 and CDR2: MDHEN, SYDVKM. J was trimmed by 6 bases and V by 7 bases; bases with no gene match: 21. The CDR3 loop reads CASTGGWASGFLGEQYF. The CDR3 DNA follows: TGTGCCAGCACCGGGGGATGGGCTAGCGGTTTTTTGGGCGAGCAGTACTTC.

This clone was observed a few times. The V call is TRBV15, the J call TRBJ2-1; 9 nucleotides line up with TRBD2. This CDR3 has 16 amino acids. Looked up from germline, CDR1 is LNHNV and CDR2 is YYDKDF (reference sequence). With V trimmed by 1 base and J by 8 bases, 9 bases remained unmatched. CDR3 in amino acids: CATSRGTSANVDEQFF. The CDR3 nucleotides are TGTGCCACCAGCAGAGGGACTAGCGCAAACGTCGATGAGCAGTTCTTC.

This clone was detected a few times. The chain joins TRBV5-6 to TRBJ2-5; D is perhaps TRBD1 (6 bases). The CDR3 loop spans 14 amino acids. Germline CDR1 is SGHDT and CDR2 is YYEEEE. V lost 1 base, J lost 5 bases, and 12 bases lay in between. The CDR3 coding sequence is TGTGCCAGCAGCTTGACAGGGATCCGGGAGACCCAGTACTTC. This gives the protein CASSLTGIRETQYF.

Here the CDR3 DNA reads TGTGCCAGCAGCTTACAGCCCGCAGGGGGCGAGCAGTACTTC. Its protein product is CASSLQPAGGEQYF. J is TRBJ2-7 and V is TRBV7-3, with TRBD1 identical over 7 bases. The CDR3 runs 14 residues. Germline V gene data show CDR1 as SGHTA and CDR2 as FQGTGA. With V trimmed by 2 bases and J by 6 bases, 7 bases remained unmatched. The variable domain in full, completed from reference TRBV7-3 and TRBJ2-7, reads GAGVSQTPSNKVTEKGKYVELRCDPISGHTALYWYRQSLGQGPEFLIYFQGTGAADDSGLPNDRFFAVRPEGSVSTLKIQRTERGDSAVYLCASSLQPAGGEQYFGPGTRLTVT.

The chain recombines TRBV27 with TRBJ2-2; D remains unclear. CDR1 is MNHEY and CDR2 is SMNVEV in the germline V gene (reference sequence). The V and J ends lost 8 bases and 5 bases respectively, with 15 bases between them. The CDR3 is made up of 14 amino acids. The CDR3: CASASIILTGELFF. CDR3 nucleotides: TGTGCCAGCGCATCCATCATACTTACCGGGGAGCTGTTTTTT.

CDR3 region: CASSLTGGETQYF. CDR3 sequence (DNA): TGCGCCAGCAGCTTGACAGGGGGAGAGACCCAGTACTTC. The V and J genes are TRBV5-1 and TRBJ2-5; 8 nucleotides match TRBD1. V trimming: 1 base; J trimming: 4 bases; junction bases outside the gene matches: 0. The germline CDR1 and CDR2 sequences are SGHRS and YFSETQ. The CDR3 totals 13 residues.

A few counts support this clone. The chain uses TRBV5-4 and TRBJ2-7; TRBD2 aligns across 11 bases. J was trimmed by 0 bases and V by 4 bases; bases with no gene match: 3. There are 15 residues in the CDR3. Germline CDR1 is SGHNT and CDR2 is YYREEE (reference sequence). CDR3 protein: CASSETSGISYEQYF. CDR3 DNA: TGTGCCAGCAGCGAGACTAGCGGGATCTCCTACGAGCAGTACTTC.

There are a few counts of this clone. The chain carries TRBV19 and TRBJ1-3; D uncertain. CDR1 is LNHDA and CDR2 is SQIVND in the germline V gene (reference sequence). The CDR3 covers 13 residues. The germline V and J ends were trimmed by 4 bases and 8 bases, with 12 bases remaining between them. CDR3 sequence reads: CASSTPFRDTIYF. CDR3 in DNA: TGTGCCAGTAGTACCCCCTTTCGTGACACCATATATTTT. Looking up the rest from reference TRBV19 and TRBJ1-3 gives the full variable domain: DGGITQSPKYLFRKEGQNVTLSCEQNLNHDAMYWYRQDPGQGLRLIYYSQIVNDFQKGDIAEGYSVSREKKESFPLTVTSAQKNPTAFYLCASSTPFRDTIYFGEGSWLTVV.

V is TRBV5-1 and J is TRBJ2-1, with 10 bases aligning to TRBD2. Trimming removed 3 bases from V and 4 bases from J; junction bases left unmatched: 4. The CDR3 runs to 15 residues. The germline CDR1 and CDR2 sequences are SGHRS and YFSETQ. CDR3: CASSSLAGGYNEQFF. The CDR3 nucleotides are TGCGCCAGCAGCTCCTTAGCGGGAGGATACAATGAGCAGTTCTTC.

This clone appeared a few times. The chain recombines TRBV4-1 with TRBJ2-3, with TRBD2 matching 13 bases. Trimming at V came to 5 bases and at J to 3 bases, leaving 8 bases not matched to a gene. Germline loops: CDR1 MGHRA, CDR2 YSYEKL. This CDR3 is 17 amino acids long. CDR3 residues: CASSAVGTSGNTDTQYF. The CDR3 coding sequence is TGCGCCAGCAGCGCGGTGGGGACTAGCGGGAATACAGATACGCAGTATTTT.

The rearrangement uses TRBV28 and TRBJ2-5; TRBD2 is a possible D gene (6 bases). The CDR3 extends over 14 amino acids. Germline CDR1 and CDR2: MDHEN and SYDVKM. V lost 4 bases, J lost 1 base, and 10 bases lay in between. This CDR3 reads CASSSLGGQETQYF. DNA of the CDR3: TGTGCCAGCAGTTCCTTGGGGGGCCAAGAGACCCAGTACTTC.

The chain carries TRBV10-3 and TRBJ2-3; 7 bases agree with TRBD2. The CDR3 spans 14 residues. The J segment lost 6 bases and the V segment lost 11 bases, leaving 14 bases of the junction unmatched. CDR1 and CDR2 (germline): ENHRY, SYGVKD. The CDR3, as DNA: TGTGCCGGTTCGGCTAGCGGTACTGTGGATACGCAGTATTTT. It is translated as CAGSASGTVDTQYF.

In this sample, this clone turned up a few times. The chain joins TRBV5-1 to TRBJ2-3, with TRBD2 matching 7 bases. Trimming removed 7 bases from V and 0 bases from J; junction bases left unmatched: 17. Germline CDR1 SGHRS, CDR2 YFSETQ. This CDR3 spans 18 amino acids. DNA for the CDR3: TGCGCCAGCGGACCCTCTAGCGGAGTACCGCCTAGCACAGATACGCAGTATTTT. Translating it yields CASGPSSGVPPSTDTQYF.

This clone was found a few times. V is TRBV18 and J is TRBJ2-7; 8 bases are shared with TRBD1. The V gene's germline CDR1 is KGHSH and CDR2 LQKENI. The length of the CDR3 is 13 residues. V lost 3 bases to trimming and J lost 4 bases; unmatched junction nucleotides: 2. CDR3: CASSPTGGYEQYF. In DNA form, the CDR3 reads TGTGCCAGCTCACCTACAGGGGGGTACGAGCAGTACTTC.